This T cell receptor (beta chain) was retrieved from a study of T cell responses to AZD1222 COVID-19 vaccine. Study results and limitations: It was only a handful of AZD1222 recipients who were seropositive at baseline. Vaccine-associated CD4 TCRs spanned spike, dominant at 160-218 and 743-854. Mostly white British, mostly female donors; authors suggested clonal diversity may be underestimated.

Data came from immunoSEQ multiplex PCR; TCRdb stores just in-frame clones and leaves some out. There are some 52,000 clones in the sample; approximately 86% occur only once, and under 3.5% lies in the top ten. This clone was counted a few times. What it binds is not known. The germline V gene has CDR1 LGHDT and CDR2 YNNKEL (reference sequence). V shed 6 bases and J 4 bases; nucleotides not matched to a gene: 8. The CDR3 runs 15 residues. Sequencing was performed on peripheral blood, taken 28 days after the second AZD1222 dose. J is TRBJ2-2 and V is TRBV3-1 (or the pseudogene TRBV3-2); 7 nucleotides align to TRBD2. This receptor was identified in an adult who received the AZD1222 COVID-19 vaccine. CDR3 bases: TGTGCCAGCAGATGGGGGACGGGGGGCACCGGGGAGCTGTTTTTT. It encodes CASRWGTGGTGELFF.